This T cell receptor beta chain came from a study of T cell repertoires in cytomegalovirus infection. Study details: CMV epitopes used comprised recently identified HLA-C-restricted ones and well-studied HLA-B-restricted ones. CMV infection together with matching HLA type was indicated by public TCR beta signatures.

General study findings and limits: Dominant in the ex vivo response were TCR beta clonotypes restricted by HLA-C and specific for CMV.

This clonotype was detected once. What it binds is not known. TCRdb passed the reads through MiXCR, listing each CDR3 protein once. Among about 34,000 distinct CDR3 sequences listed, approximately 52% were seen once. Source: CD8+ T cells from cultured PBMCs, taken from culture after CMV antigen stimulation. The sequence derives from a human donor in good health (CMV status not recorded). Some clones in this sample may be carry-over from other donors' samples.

DNA for the CDR3: TGTGCCAGTAGTAGTAAAGGTTTTGTGGAAATCCCTGAAGCTTTCTTT. Amino acids: CASSSKGFVEIPEAFF. The chain links TRBV19 to TRBJ1-1; D is uncertain. CDR1 and CDR2 from the germline V gene are LNHDA and SQIVND (reference sequence). The germline V and J ends were trimmed by 4 bases and 6 bases, with 21 bases remaining between them. This CDR3 has 16 amino acids.